Listed below are T cell receptor beta chains from one sample, sequenced in a study of blood T cell repertoires in COVID-19. Some clones are missing from TCRdb's copy, which holds only in-frame ones; the method was immunoSEQ multiplex PCR. The sample includes roughly 92,000 clones, around 87% of them seen just once. Material for sequencing was peripheral blood. The source of these receptors is an elderly woman with acute or convalescent COVID-19. Both conserved end residues are part of each CDR3. A D gene is named only where the DNA matches it firmly. Not every row has a clone size; where given, it reads once, few, many or a size class.

TRBV12-3/TRBV12-4,.,TRBJ2-7,.,TGTGCCAGCGGGCCGGGACTGACTTACGAGCAGTACTTC,CASGPGLTYEQYF
TRBV5-6,TRBD2,TRBJ2-3,.,TGTGCCAGCAGCATAAGACTAGCGGGGGGGACCACAGATACGCAGTATTTT,CASSIRLAGGTTDTQYF
TRBV3-1/TRBV3-2,.,TRBJ2-7,.,TGTGCCAGCAGCCGGCAAGCCTACGAGCAGTACTTC,CASSRQAYEQYF
TRBV6-5,.,TRBJ1-1,.,TGTGCCAGCAGGGCGGACAGAATGAACACTGAAGCTTTCTTT,CASRADRMNTEAFF
TRBV6-2/TRBV6-3,.,TRBJ1-1,.,TGTGCCAGCAGCCCCCAGGGGACTGAAGCTTTCTTT,CASSPQGTEAFF
TRBV30,.,TRBJ1-4,.,TGTGCCTGGAGTGTACGCGGGTCCTCTAGAGAAAAACTGTTTTTT,CAWSVRGSSREKLFF
TRBV18,.,TRBJ2-5,.,TGTGCCAGCTCACCCCTCAGGGGTACTGAGACCCAGTACTTC,CASSPLRGTETQYF
TRBV6-2/TRBV6-3,.,TRBJ2-7,.,TGTGCCAGCAGTTACAGACAGGTCGCCTACGAGCAGTACTTC,CASSYRQVAYEQYF
TRBV6-6,TRBD1,TRBJ1-5,.,TGTGCCAGCGGTCTCAGACAGGGATATAGCAATCAGCCCCAGCATTTT,CASGLRQGYSNQPQHF
TRBV7-9,TRBD1,TRBJ1-2,.,TGTGCCAGCAGCTCCGCCGGGACAGGGGCGTTCGGCTACACCTTC,CASSSAGTGAFGYTF
TRBV5-6,.,TRBJ1-2,.,TGTGCCAGCAGCTTGGGAGGGCTTGGCTACACCTTC,CASSLGGLGYTF
TRBV28,TRBD1,TRBJ1-2,.,TGTGCCAGCAGTACACAGGGGGCCAACTATGGCTACACCTTC,CASSTQGANYGYTF
TRBV7-2,.,TRBJ2-1,.,TGTGCCAGCAGCCCATACACTAGGGCGGGTGAGCAGTTCTTC,CASSPYTRAGEQFF
TRBV5-1,TRBD2,TRBJ2-5,.,TGCGCCAGCAGCTCGGCATGGCTAGCGGGAGGGGAGGCAGAGACCCAGTACTTC,CASSSAWLAGGEAETQYF
TRBV7-2,.,TRBJ1-1,.,TGTGCCAGCAGCTTAGCGGCCGGGATGGGTGAAGCTTTCTTT,CASSLAAGMGEAFF
TRBV5-1,TRBD1,TRBJ1-1,few,TGCGCCAGCAGCTCCGGGACAGGGTACTTGAACACTGAAGCTTTCTTT,CASSSGTGYLNTEAFF
TRBV5-1,TRBD1,TRBJ1-3,once,TGCGCCAGCAGCTTGGCCCAGGGGGGTGACACCATATATTTT,CASSLAQGGDTIYF
TRBV19,.,TRBJ2-2,.,TGTGCCAGTAGTCCGCGGGTAGACGGGGAGCTGTTTTTT,CASSPRVDGELFF
TRBV7-2,.,TRBJ2-5,.,TGTGCCAGCAGCCCCGGCTTCGGGACTTACCAAGAGACCCAGTACTTC,CASSPGFGTYQETQYF
TRBV11-3,.,TRBJ2-7,.,TGTGCCAGCAGCCCTAGCACTGGGGACGAGCAGTACTTC,CASSPSTGDEQYF
TRBV19,TRBD2,TRBJ2-7,.,TGTGCCAGTAGTATAGGGGCGGGGGACTACGAGCAGTACTTC,CASSIGAGDYEQYF
TRBV19,.,TRBJ1-5,.,TGTGCCAGTAGTATCACCCTAGGGGGTTACAGCAATCAGCCCCAGCATTTT,CASSITLGGYSNQPQHF
TRBV19,.,TRBJ1-2,.,TGTGCCAGTAGTATAGAGGGCAGGGGCTATGGCTACACCTTC,CASSIEGRGYGYTF
TRBV3-1/TRBV3-2,.,TRBJ1-1,.,TGTGCCAGCAGCCAAGGGGTACAGACCACTGAAGCTTTCTTT,CASSQGVQTTEAFF
TRBV5-1,TRBD2,TRBJ2-2,.,TGCGCCAGCAGCTCGGCTAGCGGGGACAACACCGGGGAGCTGTTTTTT,CASSSASGDNTGELFF
TRBV18,TRBD2,TRBJ2-7,.,TGTGCCAGCTCACCGCTCGGGACTAGCTCGTCCTACGAGCAGTACTTC,CASSPLGTSSSYEQYF
TRBV19,.,TRBJ1-4,.,TGTGCCAGTAGTACGAGGGCCGGAGGAGAAAAACTGTTTTTT,CASSTRAGGEKLFF
TRBV7-8,.,TRBJ2-3,.,TGTGCCAGCAGCCCACAGGACAGCACAGATACGCAGTATTTT,CASSPQDSTDTQYF
TRBV6-5,TRBD1,TRBJ1-5,.,TGTGCCAGCGCACAGGGGAGTGGTCAGCCCCAGCATTTT,CASAQGSGQPQHF
TRBV3-1/TRBV3-2,.,TRBJ1-2,once,TGTGCCAGCAGCCAAGGGACAGCCCAATTTCTCTATGGCTACACCTTC,CASSQGTAQFLYGYTF
TRBV18,TRBD1,TRBJ2-1,.,TGTGCCAGCTCACCAACGGGACAGGGGACTTACAATGAGCAGTTCTTC,CASSPTGQGTYNEQFF
TRBV15,.,TRBJ1-4,.,TGTGCCACCAGCACCCACAGCACAACTAATGAAAAACTGTTTTTT,CATSTHSTTNEKLFF
TRBV20-1,TRBD2,TRBJ2-7,.,TGCAGTGCTAGTATTTTAGCGGGATCGTACTCCTACGAGCAGTACTTC,CSASILAGSYSYEQYF
TRBV5-1,TRBD1,TRBJ2-7,.,TGCGCCAGCAGCGAAGGACAGGGGGCGTCGGAGCAGTACTTC,CASSEGQGASEQYF
TRBV2,TRBD2,TRBJ2-3,.,TGTGCCAGCAGCCCGGATGGACTAGCGGGGGCGACAAGCACAGATACGCAGTATTTT,CASSPDGLAGATSTDTQYF
TRBV5-4,.,TRBJ2-5,.,TGTGCCAGCAGCTCCCCAGGGGCCGGAGAGACCCAGTACTTC,CASSSPGAGETQYF
TRBV18,TRBD1,TRBJ1-2,.,TGTGCCAGCTCACAGAGACAGGGCCGCGCCCTTGGCTACACCTTC,CASSQRQGRALGYTF
TRBV19,.,TRBJ1-2,.,TGTGCCAGTAGCACCGACATTTACGGCGGCTACACCTTC,CASSTDIYGGYTF
TRBV6-1,TRBD2,TRBJ2-1,.,TGTGCCAGCAGTGTGATAGCGGGAGGGCCAAGTGGGGATTACAATGAGCAGTTCTTC,CASSVIAGGPSGDYNEQFF
TRBV7-2,.,TRBJ1-1,.,TGTGCCAGTAGCTTAAAGGGGAGGGGGAACACTGAAGCTTTCTTT,CASSLKGRGNTEAFF
TRBV5-4,.,TRBJ2-6,.,TGTGCCAGCAGCTTGCCCGGGGTAAACTCTGGGGCCAACGTCCTGACTTTC,CASSLPGVNSGANVLTF
TRBV4-1,.,TRBJ1-3,few,TGCGCCAGCAGTCAGGCCCTTTCTGGAAACACCATATATTTT,CASSQALSGNTIYF
TRBV25-1,.,TRBJ2-3,.,TGTGCCAGCAGGGGACTCACAGATACGCAGTATTTT,CASRGLTDTQYF